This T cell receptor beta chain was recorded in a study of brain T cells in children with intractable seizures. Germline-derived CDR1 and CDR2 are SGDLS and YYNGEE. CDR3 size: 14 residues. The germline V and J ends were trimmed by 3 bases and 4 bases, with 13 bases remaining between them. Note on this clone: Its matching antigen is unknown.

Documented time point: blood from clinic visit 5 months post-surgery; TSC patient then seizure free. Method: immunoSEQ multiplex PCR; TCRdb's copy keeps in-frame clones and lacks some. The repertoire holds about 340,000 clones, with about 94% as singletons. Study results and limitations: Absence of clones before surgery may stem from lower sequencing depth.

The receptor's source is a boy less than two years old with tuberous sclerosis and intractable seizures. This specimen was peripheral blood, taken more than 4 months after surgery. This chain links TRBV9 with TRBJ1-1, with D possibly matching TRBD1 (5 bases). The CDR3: CASSASGLATEAFF. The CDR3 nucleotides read TGTGCCAGCAGCGCCTCAGGGCTGGCCACTGAAGCTTTCTTT.